A single sample is the source of the 24 T cell receptor beta chains below, sequenced in a study of response to subunit inactivated influenza vaccine. TCRdb independently ran MiXCR on the RT-PCR reads; one entry per CDR3 protein. The repertoire has approximately 530,000 distinct CDR3 sequences, under 15% of them found once; the top ten carry around 14%. Sequencing was performed on PBMCs from blood, taken roughly 45 days after vaccination. The receptor source for this set is a man aged 45-60 years who received an inactivated influenza vaccine.

The rearrangement uses TRBV5-1 and TRBJ1-1, with D perhaps TRBD1 (5 bases). V was shortened by 0 bases and J by 3 bases, with 15 bases between the two germline ends. This CDR3 has 16 residues. Per germline, CDR1 SGHRS and CDR2 YFSETQ. This CDR3 is CASSLVGVPTDTEAFF. The CDR3 DNA sequence: TGCGCCAGCAGCTTGGTGGGGGTACCTACGGACACTGAAGCTTTCTTT.

This clonotype was counted only a few times. The chain carries TRBV12-3 or TRBV12-4 and TRBJ1-2, with D unclear. The CDR3 is made up of 11 amino acids. V gave up 6 bases and J gave up 7 bases, with 9 bases separating them. The CDR3 loop reads CASSYYSGYTF. For the CDR3, the DNA is TGTGCCAGCAGCTACTACTCTGGCTACACCTTC.

This clonotype was seen ten or more times. V is TRBV5-1 and J is TRBJ2-1; the match to TRBD2 covers 7 bases. The CDR3 runs 15 residues. Germline CDR1 and CDR2: SGHRS and YFSETQ. V shed 4 bases, J shed 4 bases, and the junction held 8 bases outside the gene matches. CDR3: CASSPGGTHYNEQFF. DNA of the CDR3: TGCGCCAGCAGCCCCGGGGGGACGCATTACAATGAGCAGTTCTTC.

This clonotype was detected only a few times. The V gene is TRBV27, the J gene TRBJ2-3; 11 bases line up with TRBD1. Unmatched junction bases numbered 7, after V lost 6 bases and J lost 2 bases. Looked up from germline, CDR1 is MNHEY and CDR2 is SMNVEV (reference sequence). The CDR3 extends over 16 amino acids. The CDR3 loop reads CASRGQGASPTDTQYF. In nucleotides, the CDR3 is TGTGCCAGCAGAGGACAGGGGGCCTCACCCACAGATACGCAGTATTTT.

The gene calls are TRBV7-2 and TRBJ2-1, with TRBD2 matching over 9 bases. Looked up from germline, CDR1 is SGHTA and CDR2 is FQGNSA. V shed 2 bases, J shed 2 bases, and the junction held 4 bases outside the gene matches. This CDR3 is built from 16 residues. In DNA form, the CDR3 reads TGTGCCAGCAGCTTAAACGCGGGGGGGACCTACAATGAGCAGTTCTTC. It translates to CASSLNAGGTYNEQFF. Based on the CDR3 plus reference TRBV7-2 and TRBJ2-1, the full variable domain is GAGVSQSPSNKVTEKGKDVELRCDPISGHTALYWYRQSLGQGLEFLIYFQGNSAPDKSGLPSDRFSAERTGGSVSTLTIQRTQQEDSAVYLCASSLNAGGTYNEQFFGPGTRLTVL.

The chain couples TRBV11-1 to TRBJ2-3; 14 nucleotides agree with TRBD2. Losses at the gene ends were 5 bases for V and 1 base for J; bases not matched to a gene: 8. In germline, CDR1 is SGHAT, CDR2 FQDESV (reference sequence). CDR3 length equals 18 residues. The CDR3 loop reads CASSPGLAGGSRTDTQYF. DNA for the CDR3: TGTGCCAGCAGCCCCGGACTAGCGGGGGGTTCTCGCACAGATACGCAGTATTTT.

The V and J genes are TRBV7-2 and TRBJ1-6, with 8 bases aligning to TRBD1. The CDR3 spans 15 residues. With V trimmed by 1 base and J by 7 bases, 3 bases remained unmatched. Germline CDR1 SGHTA, CDR2 FQGNSA. The CDR3 is CASSLEDRVNSPLHF. CDR3 coding DNA: TGTGCCAGCAGCTTAGAGGACAGGGTGAATTCACCCCTCCACTTT.

This clonotype was detected many times. The chain is built from TRBV12-3 or TRBV12-4 and TRBJ1-2; D unclear. The CDR3 loop spans 14 amino acids. Trimming cost V 1 base and J 7 bases, with 13 bases left between them. The CDR3 sequence: CASSLGYGFGGYTF. CDR3 bases: TGTGCCAGCAGTTTAGGGTACGGGTTTGGTGGCTACACCTTC.

In its sample, this clonotype was seen a few times. The chain employs TRBV11-2 and TRBJ2-2; D perhaps matches TRBD1 (8 bases). CDR1 SGHAT and CDR2 FQNNGV come from the germline V gene. This CDR3 comprises 18 residues. Trimming shortened V by 2 bases and J by 2 bases, and 18 bases separated the two germline ends. CDR3 sequence: CASSLLTGGAANTGELFF. CDR3 nucleotide sequence: TGTGCCAGCAGCTTATTAACAGGGGGGGCGGCAAACACCGGGGAGCTGTTTTTT.

Of note for this clonotype: This may come from a read error, since a much larger clone is one base off. This chain uses TRBV29-1 with TRBJ2-3, with 7 bases matching TRBD1. Germline assignment: CDR1 SQVTM and CDR2 ANQGSEA. Trimming at V came to 7 bases and at J to 4 bases, leaving 8 bases not matched to a gene. The CDR3 has 13 residues. CDR3 in DNA: TGCAGCGAACGACAGGGTAGAGCAGATACGCAGTATTTT. As protein: CSERQGRADTQYF.

The V and J genes are TRBV5-4 and TRBJ2-5, with D perhaps given as TRBD1 or TRBD2 (6 bases each). V lost 0 bases and J 0 bases, leaving 15 bases between the germline ends. Germline CDR1 is SGHNT and CDR2 is YYREEE (reference sequence). CDR3 length equals 17 residues. The CDR3 DNA reads as TGTGCCAGCAGCTTGGACCCGAACGGGGGCTACCAAGAGACCCAGTACTTC. Translated: CASSLDPNGGYQETQYF.

This clonotype turned up a few times. The chain carries TRBV5-1 and TRBJ2-1; 7 bases fit TRBD2. V shed 3 bases, J shed 2 bases, and the junction held 5 bases outside the gene matches. The CDR3 covers 15 residues. Germline CDR1 SGHRS, CDR2 YFSETQ. CDR3 in amino acids: CASSSRGGTYNEQFF. The CDR3 DNA is TGCGCCAGCAGCTCCCGGGGAGGGACCTACAATGAGCAGTTCTTC. Based on the CDR3 plus reference TRBV5-1 and TRBJ2-1, the full variable domain is KAGVTQTPRYLIKTRGQQVTLSCSPISGHRSVSWYQQTPGQGLQFLFEYFSETQRNKGNFPGRFSGRQFSNSRSEMNVSTLELGDSALYLCASSSRGGTYNEQFFGPGTRLTVL.

The chain has TRBV20-1 and TRBJ2-1, with 9 bases fitting TRBD1. V shed 6 bases and J 10 bases; nucleotides not matched to a gene: 13. Germline V lookup: CDR1 DFQATT, CDR2 SNEGSKA (reference sequence). This CDR3 comprises 14 residues. The CDR3, as DNA: TGCAGTGCGATGAGACAGGGGGTCCTCCAAGAGCAGTTCTTC. It specifies CSAMRQGVLQEQFF.

The sample holds a few counts of this clonotype. V is TRBV5-1 and J is TRBJ2-6; 7 bases are a match to TRBD1. This CDR3 region has 19 residues. V lost 0 bases and J lost 0; bases outside the gene matches: 9. Germline V gene lookup returns CDR1 SGHRS and CDR2 YFSETQ. The CDR3 spells CASSLAGDRLNSGANVLTF. CDR3 DNA: TGCGCCAGCAGCTTGGCCGGGGACAGACTAAACTCTGGGGCCAACGTCCTGACTTTC.

The chain is built from TRBV5-1 and TRBJ2-7, with 11 bases aligning to TRBD2. V gave up 4 bases and J gave up 5 bases; unmatched junction bases: 8. Germline V lookup: CDR1 SGHRS, CDR2 YFSETQ. This CDR3 has 15 residues. Here the CDR3 DNA reads TGCGCCAGCAGCCTTACTAGCGGGAGTAGGCACGAGCAGTACTTC. Its translation is CASSLTSGSRHEQYF.

The CDR3 DNA reads as TGTGCCAGCAACCGCCTAGCGGTTCAAGAGACCCAGTACTTC. This sequence encodes CASNRLAVQETQYF. J is TRBJ2-5 and V is TRBV2; 7 positions agree with TRBD2. CDR3 length equals 14 residues. CDR1 SNHLY and CDR2 FYNNEI come from the germline V gene. Trimming removed 7 bases from V and 2 bases from J; junction bases left unmatched: 7.

The genes are TRBV10-3 and TRBJ2-7, with D unresolved. Germline V lookup: CDR1 ENHRY, CDR2 SYGVKD. This CDR3 region has 12 residues. With 3 bases removed from V and 3 bases from J, the gap between germline ends came to 6 bases. In nucleotides, the CDR3 is TGTGCCATCAGTGAAAGGGTCTACGAGCAGTACTTC. The encoded protein is CAISERVYEQYF.

V usage is TRBV6-2 or TRBV6-3 and J usage is TRBJ2-1; 7 bases map to TRBD1. CDR1 and CDR2 (germline): MNHEY, SVGEGT. V was pared by 5 bases and J by 5 bases, with 6 bases of the junction left unmatched. This CDR3 is 14 amino acids long. The CDR3 sequence is CASSRDRADNEQFF. DNA for the CDR3: TGTGCCAGCAGTCGGGACAGAGCAGACAATGAGCAGTTCTTC.

This clonotype was seen repeatedly, ten times or more. This sequence joins TRBV5-1 and TRBJ2-2; D is ambiguous. Germline V gene sequence: CDR1 SGHRS, CDR2 YFSETQ. The CDR3 extends over 16 amino acids. Trimming took off 0 bases at V and 2 bases at J, with 11 bases between the two ends. The chain's CDR3 is CASSLGSVPNTGELFF. The CDR3 bases are TGCGCCAGCAGCTTGGGCAGCGTACCCAACACCGGGGAGCTGTTTTTT.

V gene TRBV12-3 or TRBV12-4 combines with J gene TRBJ1-1; TRBD1 might be the D (5 bases). V lost 6 bases, J lost 4 bases, and 15 bases lay in between. The CDR3 is 14 amino acids. Here the CDR3 DNA reads TGTGCCAGCAGCTTCGCATCCGGGGGCACTGAAGCTTTCTTT. It specifies CASSFASGGTEAFF.

The gene calls are TRBV20-1 and TRBJ2-7; D is possibly TRBD1 or TRBD2 (5 bases each). From germline, CDR1 is DFQATT and CDR2 SNEGSKA (reference sequence). Trimming pared 0 bases from V and 2 bases from J, leaving 14 bases between. The CDR3 has 15 residues. The CDR3 spells CSARDPRGPTYEQYF. CDR3 nucleotide sequence: TGCAGTGCTAGAGATCCGAGGGGACCCACCTACGAGCAGTACTTC.

Comments on this clonotype: This could be a read error, since a much larger clone is one nucleotide away. This chain connects TRBV11-2 to TRBJ2-1, with D possibly being TRBD1 (6 bases). The V gene's germline CDR1 is SGHAT and CDR2 FQNNGV. Trimming pared 3 bases from V and 9 bases from J, leaving 15 bases between. This CDR3 spans 14 amino acids. CDR3 bases: TGTGCCAGCAGCTTTGAACCAGGGGAAGGTGAGCAGTTCTTC. It specifies CASSFEPGEGEQFF.

This clonotype has at least ten counts. The chain uses TRBV12-3 or TRBV12-4 and TRBJ1-2; the D is unclear. CDR3 length: 16 amino acids. Trimming took 1 base from V and 0 from J, leaving 12 bases between them. The CDR3 bases are TGTGCCAGCAGTTTAGGATGGAGAGAGGCTAACTATGGCTACACCTTC. This encodes CASSLGWREANYGYTF.

V and J are TRBV28 and TRBJ2-6; D remains ambiguous. The CDR3 contains 15 residues. Germline V lookup: CDR1 MDHEN, CDR2 SYDVKM. V gave up 8 bases and J gave up 4 bases, with 15 bases separating them. CDR3 region: CASAKPGTGANVLTF. The CDR3 coding sequence is TGTGCCAGCGCAAAACCAGGCACCGGGGCCAACGTCCTGACTTTC.